This T cell receptor (beta chain) was identified in a study of cytomegalovirus exposure and HLA in healthy donors. PCR was performed using 60 Vbeta and 13 Jbeta primers. TCRdb's table, derived via immunoSEQ multiplex PCR, lists solely in-frame clones and lacks some. In the table there are about 140,000 clones, roughly 62% of which are singletons. This CDR3 has 16 residues. The V gene end was trimmed by 5 bases and the J gene end by 4 bases; junction bases not matched to a gene: 8. Germline CDR1 and CDR2: SGHTA and FQGTGA. The clonotype originates from a male donor in good health and CMV-seronegative. The specimen was PBMCs. The chain joins TRBV7-3 to TRBJ2-2; TRBD2 matches at 9 bases. The CDR3, as DNA: TGTGCCAGCAGCCTGGGGACTAGCCCTGGCACCGGGGAGCTGTTTTTT. Encoded protein: CASSLGTSPGTGELFF.